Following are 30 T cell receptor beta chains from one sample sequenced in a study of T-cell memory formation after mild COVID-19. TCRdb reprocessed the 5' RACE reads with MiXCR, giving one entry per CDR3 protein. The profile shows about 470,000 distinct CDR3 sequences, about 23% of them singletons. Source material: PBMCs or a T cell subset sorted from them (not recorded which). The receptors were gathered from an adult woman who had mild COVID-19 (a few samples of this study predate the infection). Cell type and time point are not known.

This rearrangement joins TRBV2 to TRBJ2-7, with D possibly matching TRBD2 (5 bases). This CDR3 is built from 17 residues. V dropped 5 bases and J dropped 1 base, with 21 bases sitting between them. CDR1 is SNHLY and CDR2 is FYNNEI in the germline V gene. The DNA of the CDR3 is TGTGCCAGCAGTCCACTAGACTCCCGCATAGCATCCTACGAGCAGTACTTC. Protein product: CASSPLDSRIASYEQYF.

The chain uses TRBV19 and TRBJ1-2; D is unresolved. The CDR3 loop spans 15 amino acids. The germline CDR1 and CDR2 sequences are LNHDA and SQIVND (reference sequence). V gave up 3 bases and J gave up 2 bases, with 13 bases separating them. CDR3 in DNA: TGTGCCAGTAGTATGGTCCTAGTCATAAACTATGGCTACACCTTC. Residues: CASSMVLVINYGYTF.

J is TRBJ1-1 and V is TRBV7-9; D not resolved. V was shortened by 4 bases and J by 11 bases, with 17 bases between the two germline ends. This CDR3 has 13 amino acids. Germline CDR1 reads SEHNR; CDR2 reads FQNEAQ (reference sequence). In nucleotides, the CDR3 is TGTGCCAGCAGCTCTCCGCGAGCTCTGGGGGCTTTCTTT. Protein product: CASSSPRALGAFF.

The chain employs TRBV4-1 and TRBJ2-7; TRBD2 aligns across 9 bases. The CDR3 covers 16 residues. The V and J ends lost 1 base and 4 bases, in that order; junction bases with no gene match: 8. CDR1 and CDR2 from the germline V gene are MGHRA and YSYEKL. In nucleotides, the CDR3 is TGCGCCAGCAGCCAAGTCGGTAGCGGGAGTGGGTACGAGCAGTACTTC. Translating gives CASSQVGSGSGYEQYF.

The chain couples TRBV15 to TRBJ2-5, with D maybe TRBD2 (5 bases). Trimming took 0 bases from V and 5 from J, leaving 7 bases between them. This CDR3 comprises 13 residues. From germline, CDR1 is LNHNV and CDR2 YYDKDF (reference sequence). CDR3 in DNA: TGTGCCACCAGCAGAGATCGAGGGGAGACCCAGTACTTC. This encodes CATSRDRGETQYF.

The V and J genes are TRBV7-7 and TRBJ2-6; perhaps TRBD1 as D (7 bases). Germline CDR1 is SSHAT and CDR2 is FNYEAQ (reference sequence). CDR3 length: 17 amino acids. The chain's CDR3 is CASGSTGKLSGANVLTF. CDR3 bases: TGTGCTAGCGGTTCGACAGGGAAACTCTCTGGGGCCAACGTCCTGACTTTC.

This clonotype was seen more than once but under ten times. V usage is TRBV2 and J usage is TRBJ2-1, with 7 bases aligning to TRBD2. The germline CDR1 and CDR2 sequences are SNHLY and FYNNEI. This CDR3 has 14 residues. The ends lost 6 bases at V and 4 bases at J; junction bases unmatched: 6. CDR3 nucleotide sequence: TGTGCCAGCAGGGCCGGGACTATGTACAATGAGCAGTTCTTC. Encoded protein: CASRAGTMYNEQFF. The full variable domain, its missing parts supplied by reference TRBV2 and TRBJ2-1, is EPEVTQTPSHQVTQMGQEVILRCVPISNHLYFYWYRQILGQKVEFLVSFYNNEISEKSEIFDDQFSVERPDGSNFTLKIRSTKLEDSAMYFCASRAGTMYNEQFFGPGTRLTVL.

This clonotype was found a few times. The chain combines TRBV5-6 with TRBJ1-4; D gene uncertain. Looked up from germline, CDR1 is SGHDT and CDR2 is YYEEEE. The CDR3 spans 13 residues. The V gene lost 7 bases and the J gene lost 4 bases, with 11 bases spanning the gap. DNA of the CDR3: TGTGCCAGCTCACAGACGGTTAATGAAAAACTGTTTTTT. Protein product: CASSQTVNEKLFF.

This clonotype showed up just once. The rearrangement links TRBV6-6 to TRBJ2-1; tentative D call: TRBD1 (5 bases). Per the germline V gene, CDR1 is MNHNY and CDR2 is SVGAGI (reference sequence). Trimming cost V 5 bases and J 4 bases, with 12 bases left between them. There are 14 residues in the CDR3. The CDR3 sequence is CASSPRTPYNEQFF. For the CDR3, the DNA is TGTGCCAGCAGTCCAAGGACACCGTACAATGAGCAGTTCTTC.

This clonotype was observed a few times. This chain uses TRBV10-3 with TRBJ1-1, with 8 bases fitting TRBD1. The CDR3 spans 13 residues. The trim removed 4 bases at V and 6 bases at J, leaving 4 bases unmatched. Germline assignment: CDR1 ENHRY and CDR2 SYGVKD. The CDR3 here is CAISGQGIAEAFF. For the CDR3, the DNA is TGTGCCATCAGTGGACAGGGGATCGCTGAAGCTTTCTTT.

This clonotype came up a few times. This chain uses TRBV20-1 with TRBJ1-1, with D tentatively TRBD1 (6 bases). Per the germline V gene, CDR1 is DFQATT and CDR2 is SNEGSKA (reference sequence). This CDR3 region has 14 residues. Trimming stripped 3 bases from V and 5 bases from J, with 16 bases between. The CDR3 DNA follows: TGCAGTGCTAGCCTCCCGGGGGCACCGACTGAAGCTTTCTTT. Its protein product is CSASLPGAPTEAFF.

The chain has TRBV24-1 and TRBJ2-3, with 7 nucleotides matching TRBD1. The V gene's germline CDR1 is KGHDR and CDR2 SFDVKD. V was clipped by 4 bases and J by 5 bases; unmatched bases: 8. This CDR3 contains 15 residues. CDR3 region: CATSDPTDREDTQYF. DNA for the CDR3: TGTGCCACCAGTGACCCTACCGACAGGGAAGATACGCAGTATTTT.

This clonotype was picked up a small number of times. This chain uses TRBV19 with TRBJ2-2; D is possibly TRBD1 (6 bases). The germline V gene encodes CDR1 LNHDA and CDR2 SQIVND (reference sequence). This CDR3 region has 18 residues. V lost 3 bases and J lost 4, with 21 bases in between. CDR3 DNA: TGTGCCAGTAGTATCTTTCTCCTCAGGGGATCGAGCACCGGGGAGCTGTTTTTT. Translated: CASSIFLLRGSSTGELFF.

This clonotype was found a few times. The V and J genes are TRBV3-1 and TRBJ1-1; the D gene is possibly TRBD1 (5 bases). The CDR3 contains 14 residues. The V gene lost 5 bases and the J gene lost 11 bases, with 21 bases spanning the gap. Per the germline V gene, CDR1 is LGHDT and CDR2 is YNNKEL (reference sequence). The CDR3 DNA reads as TGTGCCAGCAGCTATCGAGACCGGACCGGGGGGGCTTTCTTT. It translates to CASSYRDRTGGAFF. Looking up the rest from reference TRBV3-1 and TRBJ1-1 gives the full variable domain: DTAVSQTPKYLVTQMGNDKSIKCEQNLGHDTMYWYKQDSKKFLKIMFSYNNKELIINETVPNRFSPKSPDKAHLNLHINSLELGDSAVYFCASSYRDRTGGAFFGQGTRLTVV.

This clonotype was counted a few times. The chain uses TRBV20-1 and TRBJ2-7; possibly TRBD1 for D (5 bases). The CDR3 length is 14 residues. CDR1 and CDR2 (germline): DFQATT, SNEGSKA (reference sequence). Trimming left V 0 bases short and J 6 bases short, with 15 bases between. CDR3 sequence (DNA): TGCAGTGCTAGAGATGGTACAGTGGGGCGCGAGCAGTACTTC. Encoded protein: CSARDGTVGREQYF.

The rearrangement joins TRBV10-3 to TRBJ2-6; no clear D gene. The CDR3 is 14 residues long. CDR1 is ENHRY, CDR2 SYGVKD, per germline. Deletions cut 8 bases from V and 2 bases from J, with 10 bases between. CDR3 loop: CAISNPAGANVLTF. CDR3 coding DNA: TGTGCCATCTCGAATCCGGCTGGGGCCAACGTCCTGACTTTC.

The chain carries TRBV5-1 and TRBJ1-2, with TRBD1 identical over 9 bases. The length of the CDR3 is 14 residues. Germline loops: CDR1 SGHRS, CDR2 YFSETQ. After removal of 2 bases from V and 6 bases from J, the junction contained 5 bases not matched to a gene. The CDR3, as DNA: TGCGCCAGCAGCTTTGGGGGGACAGGGAATGGCTACACCTTC. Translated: CASSFGGTGNGYTF.

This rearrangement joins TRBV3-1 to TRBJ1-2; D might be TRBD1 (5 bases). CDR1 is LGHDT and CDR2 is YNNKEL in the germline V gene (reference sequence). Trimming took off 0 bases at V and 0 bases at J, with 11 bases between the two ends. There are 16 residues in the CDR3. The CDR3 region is CASSQDAWGTNYGYTF. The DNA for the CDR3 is TGTGCCAGCAGCCAAGATGCTTGGGGGACTAACTATGGCTACACCTTC. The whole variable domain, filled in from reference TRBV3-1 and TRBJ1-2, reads DTAVSQTPKYLVTQMGNDKSIKCEQNLGHDTMYWYKQDSKKFLKIMFSYNNKELIINETVPNRFSPKSPDKAHLNLHINSLELGDSAVYFCASSQDAWGTNYGYTFGSGTRLTVV.

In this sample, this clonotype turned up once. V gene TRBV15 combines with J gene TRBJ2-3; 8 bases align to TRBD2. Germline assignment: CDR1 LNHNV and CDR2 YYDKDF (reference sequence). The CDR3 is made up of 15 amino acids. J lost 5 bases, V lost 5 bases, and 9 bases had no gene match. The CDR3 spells CATSVERERRDTQYF. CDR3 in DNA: TGTGCCACCAGCGTGGAGCGGGAGAGGAGAGATACGCAGTATTTT.

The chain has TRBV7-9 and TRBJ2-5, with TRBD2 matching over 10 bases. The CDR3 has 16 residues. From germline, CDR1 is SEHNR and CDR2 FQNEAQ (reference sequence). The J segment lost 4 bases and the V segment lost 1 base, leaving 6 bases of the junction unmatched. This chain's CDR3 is CASSLELAGVGETQYF. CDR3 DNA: TGTGCCAGCAGCTTAGAGCTAGCGGGAGTGGGAGAGACCCAGTACTTC.

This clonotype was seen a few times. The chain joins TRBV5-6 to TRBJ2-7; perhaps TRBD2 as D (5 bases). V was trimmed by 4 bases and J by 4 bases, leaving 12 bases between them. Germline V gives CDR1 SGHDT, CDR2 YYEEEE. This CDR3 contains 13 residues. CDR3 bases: TGTGCCAGCAGCGCCACACTAGGATACGAGCAGTACTTC. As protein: CASSATLGYEQYF.

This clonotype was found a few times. CDR3 nucleotides: TGTGCCAGCAGCCTGAAGACCCGGGACTCCGGGGAGCTGTTTTTT. Amino acids: CASSLKTRDSGELFF. The gene calls are TRBV7-9 and TRBJ2-2; D might be TRBD2 (6 bases). This CDR3 has 15 amino acids. CDR1 is SEHNR, CDR2 FQNEAQ, per germline (reference sequence). Trimming removed 5 bases from V and 6 bases from J, with 16 bases in between. The variable domain in full, with the rest retrieved from reference TRBV7-9 and TRBJ2-2, is DTGVSQNPRHKITKRGQNVTFRCDPISEHNRLYWYRQTLGQGPEFLTYFQNEAQLEKSRLLSDRFSAERPKGSFSTLEIQRTEQGDSAMYLCASSLKTRDSGELFFGEGSRLTVL.

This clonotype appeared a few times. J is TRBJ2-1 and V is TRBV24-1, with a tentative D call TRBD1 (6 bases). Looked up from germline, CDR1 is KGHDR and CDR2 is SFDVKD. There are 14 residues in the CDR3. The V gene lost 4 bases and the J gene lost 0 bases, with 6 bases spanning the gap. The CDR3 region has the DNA TGTGCCACCAGTGAAGGGGGCTCCTACAATGAGCAGTTCTTC. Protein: CATSEGGSYNEQFF.

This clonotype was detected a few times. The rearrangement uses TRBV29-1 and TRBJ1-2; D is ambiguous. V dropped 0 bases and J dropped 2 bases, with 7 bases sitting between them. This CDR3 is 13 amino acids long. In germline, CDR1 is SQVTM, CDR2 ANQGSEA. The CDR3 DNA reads TGCAGCGTTGAAGAGGGTCAAAACTATGGCTACACCTTC. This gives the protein CSVEEGQNYGYTF.

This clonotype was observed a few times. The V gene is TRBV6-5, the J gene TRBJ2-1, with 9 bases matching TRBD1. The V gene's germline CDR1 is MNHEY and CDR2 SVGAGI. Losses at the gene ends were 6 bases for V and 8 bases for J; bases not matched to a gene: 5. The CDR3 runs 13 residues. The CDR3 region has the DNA TGTGCCAGCAGGAACCACAGGGGGCATGAGCAGTTCTTC. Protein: CASRNHRGHEQFF.

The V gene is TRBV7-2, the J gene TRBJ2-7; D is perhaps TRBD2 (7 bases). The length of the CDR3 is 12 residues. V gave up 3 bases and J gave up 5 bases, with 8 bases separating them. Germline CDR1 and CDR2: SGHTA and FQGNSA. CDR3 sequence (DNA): TGTGCCAGCAGCTTGCGGGGGCACGAGCAGTACTTC. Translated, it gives CASSLRGHEQYF.

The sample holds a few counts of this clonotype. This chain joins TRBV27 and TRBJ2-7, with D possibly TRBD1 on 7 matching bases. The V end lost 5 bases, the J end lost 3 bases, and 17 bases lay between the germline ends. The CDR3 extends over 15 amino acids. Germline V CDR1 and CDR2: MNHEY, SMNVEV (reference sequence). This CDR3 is CASSPQGGAFYEQYF. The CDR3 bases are TGTGCCAGCAGTCCTCAGGGGGGCGCCTTCTACGAGCAGTACTTC.

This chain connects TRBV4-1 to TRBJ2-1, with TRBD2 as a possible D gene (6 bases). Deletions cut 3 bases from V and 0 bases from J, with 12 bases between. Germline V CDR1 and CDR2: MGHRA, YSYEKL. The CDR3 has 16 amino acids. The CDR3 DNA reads TGCGCCAGCAGCCACATTAGCGGAAGCTCCTACAATGAGCAGTTCTTC. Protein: CASSHISGSSYNEQFF.

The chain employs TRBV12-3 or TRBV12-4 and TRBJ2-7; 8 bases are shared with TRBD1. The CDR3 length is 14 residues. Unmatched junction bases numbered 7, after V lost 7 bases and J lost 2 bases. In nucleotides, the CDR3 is TGTGCCAGCAATGGACAGGGTAACCCCTACGAGCAGTACTTC. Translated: CASNGQGNPYEQYF.

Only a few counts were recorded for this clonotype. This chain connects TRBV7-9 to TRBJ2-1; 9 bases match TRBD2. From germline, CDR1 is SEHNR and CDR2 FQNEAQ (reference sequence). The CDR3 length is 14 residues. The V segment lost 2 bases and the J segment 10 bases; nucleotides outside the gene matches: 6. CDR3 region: CASSLKREVWEQFF. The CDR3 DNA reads TGTGCCAGCAGCTTAAAGCGGGAGGTTTGGGAGCAGTTCTTC. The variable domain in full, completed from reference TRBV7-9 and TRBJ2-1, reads DTGVSQNPRHKITKRGQNVTFRCDPISEHNRLYWYRQTLGQGPEFLTYFQNEAQLEKSRLLSDRFSAERPKGSFSTLEIQRTEQGDSAMYLCASSLKREVWEQFFGPGTRLTVL.